This T cell receptor (beta chain) originates from a study of shared clonotypes between healthy human individuals. Study-wide results and caveats: Shared clonotypes: about 5% naive CD4, approximately 3.4% naive CD8, around 2.2% memory CD4, under 0.45% memory CD8. Measured sharing among donors was expected to vary with sequencing depth. Richness estimates generally favored naive over memory subsets.

Trimming took 1 base from V and 0 from J; bases not matched to a gene: 8. The CDR3 totals 19 residues. The V gene's germline CDR1 is PRHDT and CDR2 FYEKMQ (reference sequence). The repertoire was sequenced with immunoSEQ multiplex PCR; TCRdb's copy has only in-frame clones and lacks some. This table holds 2 million to 2.5 million clones, about 93% found once. Comment on this clone: Its antigen is unknown.

CD45RO-negative cells were positively selected for CCR7, leaving out terminally differentiated effector memory CD45RA+ cells. V and J are TRBV13 and TRBJ2-1, with 11 bases that match TRBD2. The sequenced sample was naive CD8+ T cells from PBMCs. This TCR was sampled from a man aged 18 to 29 in good health. Some clones in this sample may be carry-over from other donors' samples. CDR3 protein: CASSLALAGDPSSYNEQFF. In DNA form, the CDR3 reads TGTGCCAGCAGCTTAGCACTAGCGGGAGACCCTAGCTCCTACAATGAGCAGTTCTTC.